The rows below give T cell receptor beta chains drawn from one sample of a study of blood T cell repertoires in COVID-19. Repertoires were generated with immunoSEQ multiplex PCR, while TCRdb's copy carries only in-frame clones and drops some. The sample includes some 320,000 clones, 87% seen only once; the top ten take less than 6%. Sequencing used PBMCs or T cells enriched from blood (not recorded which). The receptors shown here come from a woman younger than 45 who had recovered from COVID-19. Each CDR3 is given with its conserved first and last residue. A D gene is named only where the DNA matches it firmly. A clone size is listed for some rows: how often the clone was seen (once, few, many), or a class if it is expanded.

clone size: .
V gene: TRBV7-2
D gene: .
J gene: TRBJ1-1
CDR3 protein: CASSLAMGGRTEAFF
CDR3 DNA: TGTGCCAGCAGCTTAGCGATGGGGGGGCGGACTGAAGCTTTCTTT

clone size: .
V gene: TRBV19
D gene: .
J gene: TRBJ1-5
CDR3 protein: CASSIAVGGPQPQHF
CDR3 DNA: TGTGCCAGTAGTATAGCTGTCGGGGGGCCTCAGCCCCAGCATTTT

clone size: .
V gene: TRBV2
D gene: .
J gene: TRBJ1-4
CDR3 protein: CASSVQPQGRNEKLFF
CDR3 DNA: TGTGCCAGCAGCGTTCAACCACAGGGCCGTAATGAAAAACTGTTTTTT

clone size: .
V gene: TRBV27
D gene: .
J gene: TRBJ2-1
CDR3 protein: CASTPEGRASNNEQFF
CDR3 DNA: TGTGCCAGCACCCCGGAGGGACGAGCCTCAAACAATGAGCAGTTCTTC

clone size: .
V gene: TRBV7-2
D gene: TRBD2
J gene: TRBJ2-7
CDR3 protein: CASSLALGLAGSYEQYF
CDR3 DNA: TGTGCCAGCAGCTTAGCGTTAGGACTAGCGGGGTCCTACGAGCAGTACTTC

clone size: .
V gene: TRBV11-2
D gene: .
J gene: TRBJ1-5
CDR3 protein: CASSQRTGSNQPQHF
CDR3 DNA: TGTGCCAGCAGCCAACGAACAGGGTCCAATCAGCCCCAGCATTTT

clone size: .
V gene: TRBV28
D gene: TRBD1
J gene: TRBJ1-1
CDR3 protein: CASQSLGTGGYTEAFF
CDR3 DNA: TGTGCCAGCCAGTCGTTAGGGACAGGGGGCTACACTGAAGCTTTCTTT

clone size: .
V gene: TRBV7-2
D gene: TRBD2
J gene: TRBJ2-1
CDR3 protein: CASSSSSGGAINEQFF
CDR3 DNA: TGTGCCAGCAGCTCTAGTAGCGGGGGGGCTATCAATGAGCAGTTCTTC

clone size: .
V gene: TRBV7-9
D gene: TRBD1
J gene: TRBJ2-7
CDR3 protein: CASSPPGQGIHEQYF
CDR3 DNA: TGTGCCAGCAGCCCTCCGGGACAGGGAATCCACGAGCAGTACTTC

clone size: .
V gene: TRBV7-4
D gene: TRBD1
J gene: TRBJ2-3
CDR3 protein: CASSLGVGPWGTARTDTQYF
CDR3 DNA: TGTGCCAGCAGCTTAGGGGTGGGGCCGTGGGGGACAGCCCGCACAGATACGCAGTATTTT

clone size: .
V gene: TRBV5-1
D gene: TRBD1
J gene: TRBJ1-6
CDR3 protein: CASSYATGTGDNSPLHF
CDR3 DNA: TGCGCCAGCAGCTACGCTACGGGGACAGGGGATAATTCACCCCTCCACTTT

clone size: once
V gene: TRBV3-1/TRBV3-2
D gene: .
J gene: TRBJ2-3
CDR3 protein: CASSQAVRASTQYF
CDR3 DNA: TGTGCCAGCAGCCAGGCCGTCAGGGCCAGTACGCAGTATTTT

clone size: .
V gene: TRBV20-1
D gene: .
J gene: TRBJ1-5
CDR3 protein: CSASQGRESQPQHF
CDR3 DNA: TGCAGTGCTAGTCAGGGCAGGGAAAGTCAGCCCCAGCATTTT

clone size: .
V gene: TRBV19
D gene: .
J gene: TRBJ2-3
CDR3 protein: CASLGGSTDTQYF
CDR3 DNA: TGTGCCAGTTTGGGGGGAAGCACAGATACGCAGTATTTT

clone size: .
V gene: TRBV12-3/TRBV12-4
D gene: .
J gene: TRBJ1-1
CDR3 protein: CASSWGGVTEAFF
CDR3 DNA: TGTGCCAGCAGTTGGGGGGGGGTAACTGAAGCTTTCTTT

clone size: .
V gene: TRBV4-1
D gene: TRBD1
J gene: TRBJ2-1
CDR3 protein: CASSQTGTGPYNEQFF
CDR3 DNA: TGCGCCAGCAGCCAAACGGGGACAGGGCCCTACAATGAGCAGTTCTTC

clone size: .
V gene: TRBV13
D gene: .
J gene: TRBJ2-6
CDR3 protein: CASSLEKKMSSGANVLTF
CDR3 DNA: TGTGCCAGCAGCTTAGAAAAAAAGATGAGCTCTGGGGCCAACGTCCTGACTTTC

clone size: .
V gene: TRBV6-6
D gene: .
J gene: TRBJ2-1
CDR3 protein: CASRGTAGAYNEQFF
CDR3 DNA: TGTGCCAGCAGGGGGACTGCGGGCGCCTACAATGAGCAGTTCTTC

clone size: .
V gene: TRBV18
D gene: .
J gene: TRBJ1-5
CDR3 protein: CASSPDNDQPQHF
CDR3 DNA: TGTGCCAGCTCACCCGACAATGATCAGCCCCAGCATTTT

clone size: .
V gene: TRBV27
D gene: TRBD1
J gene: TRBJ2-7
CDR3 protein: CASSPGTGPYEQYF
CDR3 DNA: TGTGCCAGCAGTCCCGGGACAGGGCCCTACGAGCAGTACTTC

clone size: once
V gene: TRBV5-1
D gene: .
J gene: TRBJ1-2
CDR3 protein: CASSPASTGGYGYTF
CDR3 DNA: TGCGCCAGCAGCCCTGCCTCAACGGGGGGCTATGGCTACACCTTC

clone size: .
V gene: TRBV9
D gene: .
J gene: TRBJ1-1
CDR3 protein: CASSVLGATEAFF
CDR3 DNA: TGTGCCAGCAGCGTATTAGGGGCCACTGAAGCTTTCTTT

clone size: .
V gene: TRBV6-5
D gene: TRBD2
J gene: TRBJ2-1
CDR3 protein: CASSYHSGGEQFF
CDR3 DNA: TGTGCCAGCAGTTACCACTCGGGAGGTGAGCAGTTCTTC

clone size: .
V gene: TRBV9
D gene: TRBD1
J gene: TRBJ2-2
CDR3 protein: CASSSGGTGRTGELFF
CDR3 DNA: TGTGCCAGCAGTTCAGGGGGGACAGGGCGCACCGGGGAGCTGTTTTTT

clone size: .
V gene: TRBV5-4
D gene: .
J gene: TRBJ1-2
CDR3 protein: CASSSRTSNYGYTF
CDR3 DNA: TGTGCCAGCAGCTCCCGGACATCTAACTATGGCTACACCTTC

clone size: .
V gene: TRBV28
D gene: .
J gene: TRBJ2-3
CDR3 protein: CASSWDSVGDTQYF
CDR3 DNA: TGTGCCAGCAGTTGGGACTCCGTAGGTGATACGCAGTATTTT

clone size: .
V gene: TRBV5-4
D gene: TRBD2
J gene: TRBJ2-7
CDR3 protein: CASSRGTSGSYEQYF
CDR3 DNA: TGTGCCAGCAGCCGGGGGACTAGCGGGTCCTACGAGCAGTACTTC

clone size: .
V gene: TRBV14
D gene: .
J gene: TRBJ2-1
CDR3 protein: CASSQRVGQAYNEQFF
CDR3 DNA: TGTGCCAGCAGCCAAAGGGTGGGACAAGCATACAATGAGCAGTTCTTC

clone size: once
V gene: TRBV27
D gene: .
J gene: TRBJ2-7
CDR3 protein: CASSLGRGYEQYF
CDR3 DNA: TGTGCCAGCAGTTTGGGTCGGGGGTACGAGCAGTACTTC

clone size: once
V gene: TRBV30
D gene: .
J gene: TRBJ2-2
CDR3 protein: CAWAVSSRTGELFF
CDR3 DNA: TGTGCCTGGGCAGTTTCTAGCCGCACCGGGGAGCTGTTTTTT

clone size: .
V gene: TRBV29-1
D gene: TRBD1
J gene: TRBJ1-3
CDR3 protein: CSVSGTASSGNTIYF
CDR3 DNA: TGCAGCGTTTCCGGGACAGCTTCCTCTGGAAACACCATATATTTT

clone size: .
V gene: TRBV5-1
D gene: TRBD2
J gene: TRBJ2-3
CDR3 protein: CASSPLGLAGVDTQYF
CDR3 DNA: TGCGCCAGCAGCCCCCTGGGACTAGCGGGGGTAGATACGCAGTATTTT

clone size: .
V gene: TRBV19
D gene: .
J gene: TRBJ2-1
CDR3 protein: CASSPTTGSSYNEQFF
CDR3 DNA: TGTGCCAGTAGTCCCACCACTGGGAGCTCCTACAATGAGCAGTTCTTC

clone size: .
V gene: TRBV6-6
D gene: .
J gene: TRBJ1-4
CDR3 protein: CASSSPRGPTNEKLFF
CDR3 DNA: TGTGCCAGCAGTTCTCCCAGGGGACCAACTAATGAAAAACTGTTTTTT

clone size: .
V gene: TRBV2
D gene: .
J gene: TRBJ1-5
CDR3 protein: CASSEGWRNQPQHF
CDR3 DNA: TGTGCCAGCAGTGAAGGGTGGAGGAATCAGCCCCAGCATTTT

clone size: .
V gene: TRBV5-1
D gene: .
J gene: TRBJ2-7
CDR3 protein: CASSLGLQVSYEQYF
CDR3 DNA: TGCGCCAGCAGCTTGGGTCTGCAGGTCTCCTACGAGCAGTACTTC

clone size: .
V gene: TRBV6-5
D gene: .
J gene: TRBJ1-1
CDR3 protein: CASSPSQGVRKAFF
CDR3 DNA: TGTGCCAGCAGTCCGTCGCAGGGTGTGAGAAAAGCTTTCTTT

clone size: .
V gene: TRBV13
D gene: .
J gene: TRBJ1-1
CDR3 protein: CASSPVRGTEAFF
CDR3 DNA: TGTGCCAGCAGCCCCGTACGGGGAACTGAAGCTTTCTTT

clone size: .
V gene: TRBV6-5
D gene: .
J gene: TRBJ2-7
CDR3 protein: CASSPDSFYEQYF
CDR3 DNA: TGTGCCAGCAGTCCTGACAGTTTCTACGAGCAGTACTTC

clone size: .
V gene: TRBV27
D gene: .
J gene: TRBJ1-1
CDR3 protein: CASSADTSYMNTEAFF
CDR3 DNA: TGTGCCAGCAGCGCCGACACATCCTACATGAACACTGAAGCTTTCTTT

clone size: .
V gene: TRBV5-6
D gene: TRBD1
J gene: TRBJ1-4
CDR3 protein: CASSSRTGVMEKLFF
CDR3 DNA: TGTGCCAGCAGCTCCCGGACAGGGGTGATGGAAAAACTGTTTTTT

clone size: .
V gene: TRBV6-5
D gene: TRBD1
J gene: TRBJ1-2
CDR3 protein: CASSLSRGEYGYTF
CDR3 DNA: TGTGCCAGCAGTCTTAGCAGGGGGGAGTATGGCTACACCTTC

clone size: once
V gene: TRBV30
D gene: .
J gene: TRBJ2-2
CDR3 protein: CASPLVNTGELFF
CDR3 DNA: TGTGCCTCCCCACTTGTCAACACCGGGGAGCTGTTTTTT

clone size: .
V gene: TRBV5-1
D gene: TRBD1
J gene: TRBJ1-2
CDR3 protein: CASSFEGDRGHQGYTF
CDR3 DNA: TGCGCCAGCAGCTTTGAGGGGGACAGGGGGCATCAAGGCTACACCTTC

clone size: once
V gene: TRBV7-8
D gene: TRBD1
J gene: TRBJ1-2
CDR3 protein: CASSYRRDRGQGYTF
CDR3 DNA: TGTGCCAGCAGCTACCGCCGGGACAGGGGGCAAGGCTACACCTTC

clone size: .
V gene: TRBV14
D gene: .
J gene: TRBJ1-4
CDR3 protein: CASSWDIRGNEKLFF
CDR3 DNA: TGTGCCAGCAGCTGGGACATTAGGGGTAATGAAAAACTGTTTTTT

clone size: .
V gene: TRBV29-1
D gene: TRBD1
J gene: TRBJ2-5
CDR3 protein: CSGRGRGETQYF
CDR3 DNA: TGCAGCGGCAGGGGGCGCGGAGAGACCCAGTACTTC

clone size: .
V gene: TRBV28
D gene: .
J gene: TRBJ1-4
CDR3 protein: CASTSLGLSTNEKLFF
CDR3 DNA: TGTGCCAGCACCTCTCTCGGTTTATCAACTAATGAAAAACTGTTTTTT

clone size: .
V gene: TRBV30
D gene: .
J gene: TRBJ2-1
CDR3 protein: CAWSVGLGANNEQFF
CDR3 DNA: TGTGCCTGGAGTGTAGGTCTAGGGGCAAACAATGAGCAGTTCTTC

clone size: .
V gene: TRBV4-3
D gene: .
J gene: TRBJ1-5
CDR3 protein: CASSQDPLPGNSNQPQHF
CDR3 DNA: TGCGCCAGCAGCCAAGACCCACTTCCGGGGAATAGCAATCAGCCCCAGCATTTT

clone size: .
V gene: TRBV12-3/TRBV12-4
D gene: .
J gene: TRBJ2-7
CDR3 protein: CASSSRAYEQYF
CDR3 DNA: TGTGCCAGCAGTTCCAGGGCCTACGAGCAGTACTTC

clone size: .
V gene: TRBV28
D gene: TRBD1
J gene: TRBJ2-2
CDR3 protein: CASSTQRWTGRNTGELFF
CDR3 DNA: TGTGCCAGCAGCACTCAACGCTGGACAGGGCGGAACACCGGGGAGCTGTTTTTT

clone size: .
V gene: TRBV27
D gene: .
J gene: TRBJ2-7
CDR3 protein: CASRVSGVEWVYEQYF
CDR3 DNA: TGTGCCAGCAGAGTCTCGGGGGTAGAATGGGTCTACGAGCAGTACTTC

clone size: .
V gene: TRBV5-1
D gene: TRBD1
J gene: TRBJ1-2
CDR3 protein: CASSLPLTGDNGYTF
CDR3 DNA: TGCGCCAGCAGCTTGCCCCTGACAGGGGATAATGGCTACACCTTC

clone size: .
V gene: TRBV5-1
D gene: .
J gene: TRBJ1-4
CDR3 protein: CASSRFSDTGVEKLFF
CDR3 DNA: TGCGCCAGCAGTCGTTTCTCTGACACGGGGGTTGAAAAACTGTTTTTT

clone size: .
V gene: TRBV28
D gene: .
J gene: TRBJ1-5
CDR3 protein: CASRWTGSNQPQHF
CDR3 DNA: TGTGCCAGCAGGTGGACTGGTAGCAATCAGCCCCAGCATTTT

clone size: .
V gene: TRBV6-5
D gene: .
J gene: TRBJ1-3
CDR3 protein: CASTKRNTIYF
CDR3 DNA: TGTGCCAGCACAAAAAGAAACACCATATATTTT